These 20 T cell receptor beta chains came from one sample sequenced in a study of shared clonotypes between healthy human individuals. Assay used: immunoSEQ multiplex PCR; TCRdb lists only in-frame clones, some missing. The sample has under 600,000 clones, over 60% seen once. Sequenced sample: PBMCs. The receptors shown here come from a woman aged 40 to 49 in good health. Some clones in this sample may be carry-over from other donors' samples.

V and J are TRBV29-1 and TRBJ2-2; maybe TRBD1 (6 bases). The CDR3 runs to 13 residues. The ends were cut back, 7 bases at V and 6 bases at J, with 15 bases in the middle. Germline assignment: CDR1 SQVTM and CDR2 ANQGSEA. This CDR3 is CSGQTGRAGELFF. CDR3 nucleotides: TGCAGCGGGCAGACAGGCCGGGCCGGGGAGCTGTTTTTT.

This clone was counted ten times or more. The CDR3, as DNA: TGTGCCATCAGTGAGTCCGGCCACGGCAATGAGCAGTTCTTC. Translation: CAISESGHGNEQFF. The V and J genes are TRBV10-3 and TRBJ2-1; D is ambiguous. Per the germline V gene, CDR1 is ENHRY and CDR2 is SYGVKD. This CDR3 contains 14 residues. Trimming took 0 bases from V and 6 from J, leaving 9 bases between them.

With regard to this clone: A much larger clone differs from this one at a single base, so this may be a read error. The chain has TRBV28 and TRBJ1-1; no reliable D call. This CDR3 is 13 amino acids long. Germline assignment: CDR1 MDHEN and CDR2 SYDVKM. V was pared by 5 bases and J by 1 base, with 8 bases between. The CDR3 DNA reads TGTGCCAGCAGTATCGGGGAGAACACTGAAGCTTTCTTT. It translates to CASSIGENTEAFF.

This clone was observed at least ten times. The chain links TRBV5-4 to TRBJ1-2; TRBD1 might be the D (5 bases). V was clipped by 6 bases and J by 4 bases, with 13 bases between them. Germline-derived CDR1 and CDR2 are SGHNT and YYREEE (reference sequence). The CDR3 length is 13 residues. This CDR3 reads CASKGNGVYGYTF. As DNA, the CDR3 is TGTGCCAGCAAGGGGAACGGCGTCTATGGCTACACCTTC.

The rearrangement uses TRBV5-4 and TRBJ1-2; 7 bases line up with TRBD1. This CDR3 comprises 15 residues. V shed 4 bases and J 1 base; nucleotides not matched to a gene: 7. In germline, CDR1 is SGHNT, CDR2 YYREEE (reference sequence). CDR3 in amino acids: CASSPQGMINYGYTF. Here the CDR3 DNA reads TGTGCCAGCAGCCCACAGGGGATGATTAACTATGGCTACACCTTC.

The rearrangement joins TRBV9 to TRBJ2-1, with TRBD2 identical over 16 bases. The CDR3 is made up of 19 amino acids. CDR1 and CDR2 (germline): SGDLS, YYNGEE. Trimming removed 3 bases from V and 1 base from J; junction bases left unmatched: 7. The CDR3 here is CASSARGLAGGRSYNEQFF. The CDR3 DNA reads TGTGCCAGCAGCGCCCGGGGACTAGCGGGAGGGAGGTCCTACAATGAGCAGTTCTTC.

The gene calls are TRBV7-2 and TRBJ2-1; tentatively, D is TRBD2 (5 bases). Trimming took 2 bases from V and 4 from J, leaving 15 bases between them. The germline gives CDR1 SGHTA, CDR2 FQGNSA. This CDR3 contains 16 residues. This CDR3 reads CASSLPEGLGYNEQFF. CDR3 DNA: TGTGCCAGCAGCTTACCCGAGGGTCTGGGATACAATGAGCAGTTCTTC.

The CDR3 spells CASSLSMHLLAKNIQYF. DNA for the CDR3: TGTGCCAGCAGTTTATCGATGCACCTTCTAGCCAAAAACATTCAGTACTTC. The J gene is TRBJ2-4, the V gene TRBV27, with D uncertain. Germline CDR1 is MNHEY and CDR2 is SMNVEV (reference sequence). Trimming cost V 0 bases and J 0 bases, with 12 bases left between them. The CDR3 totals 17 residues.

This chain links TRBV12-5 with TRBJ1-1; 7 bases match TRBD1. Germline loops: CDR1 LGHNT, CDR2 FRNRAP. This CDR3 is built from 18 residues. The V and J ends lost 3 bases and 1 base, in that order; junction bases with no gene match: 14. The CDR3 DNA reads TGTGCTAGTGGTTTCCAACCGGGACAGCCTGCGGGGAACACTGAAGCTTTCTTT. Protein sequence: CASGFQPGQPAGNTEAFF.

The chain links TRBV7-2 to TRBJ1-5, with a tentative D call TRBD1 (5 bases). The CDR3 runs 13 residues. CDR1 and CDR2 (germline): SGHTA, FQGNSA. Trimming took 5 bases from V and 8 from J, leaving 13 bases between them. DNA of the CDR3: TGTGCCAGCAGCCCGGGCAGGGCGGAGCCCCAGCATTTT. It is translated as CASSPGRAEPQHF.

This clone showed up just a few times. The chain couples TRBV7-2 to TRBJ2-3, with TRBD1 matching 8 bases. In germline, CDR1 is SGHTA, CDR2 FQGNSA. The CDR3 loop spans 16 amino acids. Unmatched junction bases numbered 11, after V lost 5 bases and J lost 4 bases. In DNA, the CDR3 is TGTGCCAGCAGCCTCCGGACAGGGCGGGGAGCAGATACGCAGTATTTT. Translated: CASSLRTGRGADTQYF.

The CDR3 sequence is CATSRLGSSSDTQYF. The DNA of the CDR3 is TGTGCCACCAGCAGACTAGGCTCGAGCTCAGATACGCAGTATTTT. V gene TRBV15 combines with J gene TRBJ2-3; D unclear. CDR3 size: 15 residues. The V gene's germline CDR1 is LNHNV and CDR2 YYDKDF (reference sequence). Trimming cost V 2 bases and J 4 bases, with 13 bases left between them.

V is TRBV6-4 and J is TRBJ1-5; TRBD1 agrees at 7 bases. In germline, CDR1 is MRHNA, CDR2 SNTAGT. The length of the CDR3 is 15 residues. V was clipped by 2 bases and J by 2 bases; unmatched bases: 3. As DNA, the CDR3 is TGTGCCAGCAGTGACGAGGGGGCGGGCAATCAGCCCCAGCATTTT. It specifies CASSDEGAGNQPQHF.

The chain recombines TRBV7-7 with TRBJ2-5; 13 bases agree with TRBD2. CDR1 is SSHAT and CDR2 is FNYEAQ in the germline V gene (reference sequence). This CDR3 has 18 residues. The V gene end was trimmed by 5 bases and the J gene end by 4 bases; junction bases not matched to a gene: 13. CDR3 DNA: TGTGCCAGCAGCCCCCGGACTAGCGGGGGCCCGCGGGGAGAGACCCAGTACTTC. This codes for CASSPRTSGGPRGETQYF.

This clone was seen at least ten times. The rearrangement joins TRBV6-6 to TRBJ2-7; TRBD1 matches at 7 bases. Germline V gives CDR1 MNHNY, CDR2 SVGAGI (reference sequence). The CDR3 runs 14 residues. V trimming: 4 bases; J trimming: 0 bases; junction bases outside the gene matches: 3. The chain's CDR3 is CASSSQGSSYEQYF. The DNA of the CDR3 is TGTGCCAGCAGTTCACAGGGGAGCTCCTACGAGCAGTACTTC.

The V call is TRBV4-3, the J call TRBJ2-2; D remains unclear. The V gene's germline CDR1 is LGHNA and CDR2 YSLEER. Trimming removed 0 bases from V and 0 bases from J, with 11 bases in between. CDR3 length equals 17 residues. CDR3 loop: CASSQDHSGSNTGELFF. The CDR3, as DNA: TGCGCCAGCAGCCAAGATCACTCAGGATCGAACACCGGGGAGCTGTTTTTT.

This clone appeared a single time. The rearrangement uses TRBV7-2 and TRBJ2-7; D perhaps matches TRBD1 (5 bases). Germline V lookup: CDR1 SGHTA, CDR2 FQGNSA. The CDR3 consists of 18 residues. With 7 bases removed from V and 1 base from J, the gap between germline ends came to 26 bases. DNA for the CDR3: TGTGCCAGCACCAAGGGGAAGGGGCTACCAACCAATTCCTACGAGCAGTACTTC. Protein sequence: CASTKGKGLPTNSYEQYF.

A word on this clone: At the DNA level, this CDR3 is encoded by other sequences in the same sample as well. The CDR3 sequence: CASSLGSSYNEQFF. CDR3 nucleotides: TGCGCCAGCAGCTTGGGTAGCTCCTACAATGAGCAGTTCTTC. V is TRBV5-1 and J is TRBJ2-1, with D unresolved. Trimming left V 0 bases short and J 0 bases short, with 4 bases between. Germline CDR1 reads SGHRS; CDR2 reads YFSETQ. The CDR3 is 14 residues long.

The chain uses TRBV19 and TRBJ2-2; TRBD2 matches 14 bases. Losses at the gene ends were 6 bases for V and 0 bases for J; bases not matched to a gene: 0. Germline CDR1 is LNHDA and CDR2 is SQIVND (reference sequence). The CDR3 loop spans 16 amino acids. The CDR3: CASRTSGRANTGELFF. CDR3 coding DNA: TGTGCCAGTAGGACTAGCGGGAGGGCGAACACCGGGGAGCTGTTTTTT.

V gene TRBV7-3 combines with J gene TRBJ1-4, with D perhaps TRBD1 (5 bases). Trimming removed 3 bases from V and 3 bases from J, with 8 bases in between. CDR1 is SGHTA and CDR2 is FQGTGA in the germline V gene. The CDR3 extends over 14 amino acids. Written as DNA, the CDR3 is TGTGCCAGCAGCTTCTCCAGGGCTAATGAAAAACTGTTTTTT. It is translated as CASSFSRANEKLFF.